These T cell receptor beta chains were read from a single sample in a study of cytomegalovirus exposure and HLA in healthy donors. This table comes from immunoSEQ multiplex PCR, and its TCRdb copy is limited to in-frame clones, with some not included. In the table there are some 250,000 clones, around 86% of which are singletons. Sequencing used PBMCs. These receptors were obtained from a woman aged 25-40 years in good health and CMV-seropositive. The CDR3 runs from the conserved cysteine through the conserved F or W. A D gene is named only where the DNA matches it firmly. Size tells how often a clone was seen (once, few, many) or the class of an expanded clone, and some rows leave it out.

v_call	clone_size	d_call	j_call	cdr3_aa	cdr3_nt
TRBV7-3	.	.	TRBJ1-1	CASSLTNGGSEAFF	TGTGCCAGCAGCTTAACGAACGGGGGGTCTGAAGCTTTCTTT
TRBV2	.	TRBD2	TRBJ2-2	CASTGTSGFNTGELFF	TGTGCCAGCACAGGGACTAGCGGGTTTAACACCGGGGAGCTGTTTTTT
TRBV7-6	.	.	TRBJ2-2	CASSLRVGSGTGELFF	TGTGCCAGCAGCTTACGCGTCGGGAGCGGCACCGGGGAGCTGTTTTTT
TRBV2	.	TRBD2	TRBJ2-2	CASRGLADTGELFF	TGTGCCAGCAGGGGACTAGCTGACACCGGGGAGCTGTTTTTT
TRBV18	few	.	TRBJ1-1	CASSPPHAAENTEAFF	TGTGCCAGCTCACCACCCCACGCGGCTGAGAACACTGAAGCTTTCTTT
TRBV6-1	.	TRBD2	TRBJ2-1	CASSQTSGDYNEQFF	TGTGCCAGCAGTCAGACTAGCGGGGACTACAATGAGCAGTTCTTC
TRBV30	.	.	TRBJ1-1	CAWIRGGKVTEAFF	TGTGCCTGGATTCGAGGCGGAAAGGTCACTGAAGCTTTCTTT
TRBV7-3	.	.	TRBJ2-5	CASSLTGLEETQYF	TGTGCCAGCAGCTTAACAGGCCTAGAAGAGACCCAGTACTTC
TRBV27	.	.	TRBJ2-7	CASSFERSRTYEQYF	TGTGCCAGCAGTTTTGAGCGGAGCAGGACCTACGAGCAGTACTTC
TRBV5-1	.	.	TRBJ1-4	CASSLTGSDEKLFF	TGCGCCAGCAGCTTGACAGGGTCGGATGAAAAACTGTTTTTT
TRBV5-6	.	TRBD1	TRBJ2-7	CASSSTGTGHSYEQYF	TGTGCCAGCAGCTCTACCGGGACAGGTCACTCCTACGAGCAGTACTTC
TRBV5-1	few	.	TRBJ1-2	CASSLEGQYGYTF	TGCGCCAGCAGCTTGGAGGGGCAGTATGGCTACACCTTC
TRBV29-1	.	TRBD2	TRBJ2-7	CSADGGLAGAKWELAAEQYF	TGCAGCGCCGATGGGGGGCTAGCGGGAGCAAAGTGGGAATTGGCGGCGGAGCAGTACTTC
TRBV7-9	few	.	TRBJ1-5	CASSLEAGSNQPQHF	TGTGCCAGCAGCTTAGAGGCGGGGAGCAATCAGCCCCAGCATTTT
TRBV27	once	TRBD2	TRBJ2-2	CASSLTSGRHSNTGELFF	TGTGCCAGCAGTTTAACTAGCGGGAGGCACTCGAACACCGGGGAGCTGTTTTTT
TRBV6-1	.	TRBD1	TRBJ2-7	CASTIRGRNDEQYF	TGTGCCAGCACTATCAGGGGGCGTAACGACGAGCAGTACTTC
TRBV7-2	once	TRBD2	TRBJ2-7	CASSLAGTSGYEQYF	TGTGCCAGCAGCTTGGCCGGGACTAGCGGCTACGAGCAGTACTTC
TRBV25-1	.	TRBD1	TRBJ1-1	CASSGTGGYGAEAFF	TGTGCCAGCAGTGGGACAGGGGGGTATGGCGCTGAAGCTTTCTTT
TRBV4-2	.	TRBD2	TRBJ2-2	CASSQRLAGVYRELFF	TGTGCCAGCAGCCAGCGACTAGCGGGAGTTTACCGGGAGCTGTTTTTT
TRBV5-1	.	TRBD2	TRBJ2-2	CASSSGGFGTGELFF	TGCGCCAGCAGCTCGGGGGGGTTTGGCACCGGGGAGCTGTTTTTT
TRBV5-1	.	.	TRBJ1-1	CASSLADRNTEAFF	TGCGCCAGCAGCTTGGCGGACAGGAACACTGAAGCTTTCTTT
TRBV5-1	.	.	TRBJ1-2	CASSLGTTENYGYTF	TGCGCCAGCAGCCTCGGGACAACCGAAAACTATGGCTACACCTTC